Below, 5 T cell receptor beta chains from the same sample are listed, as sequenced in a study of early T cells in non-severe SARS-CoV-2 infection. MiXCR, run by TCRdb on the 5' RACE reads, gives a single entry per CDR3 protein. The sample records around 83,000 distinct CDR3 sequences, over 9.5% being singletons. The sample in question was whole blood, obtained at baseline. The receptors derive from an adult who was a healthcare worker with PCR-confirmed SARS-CoV-2 infection or an uninfected control (not recorded which).

The chain is built from TRBV28 and TRBJ2-4; TRBD2 aligns across 7 bases. Germline CDR1 reads MDHEN; CDR2 reads SYDVKM. V lost 6 bases and J lost 0; bases outside the gene matches: 5. The CDR3 sequence is 15 residues long. CDR3 bases: TGTGCCAGCAGGCCCATAGCGGGAGCCAAAAACATTCAGTACTTC. Translation: CASRPIAGAKNIQYF.

This clonotype was seen only a few times. The chain joins TRBV19 to TRBJ2-3; perhaps D is TRBD1 or TRBD2 (5 bases each). This CDR3 is built from 13 residues. V lost 7 bases and J 3 bases, leaving 11 bases between the germline ends. CDR1 and CDR2 (germline): LNHDA, SQIVND (reference sequence). The CDR3 nucleotides read TGTGCCAGTAAAGTTGGGGGTACAGATACGCAGTATTTT. This encodes CASKVGGTDTQYF.

This clonotype was observed a few times. The rearrangement uses TRBV7-9 and TRBJ2-2; D gene ambiguous. Germline V gene lookup returns CDR1 SEHNR and CDR2 FQNEAQ (reference sequence). V lost 7 bases and J lost 9, with 12 bases in between. This CDR3 contains 12 residues. The CDR3 DNA follows: TGTGCCAGCACCGACGCCCGACGGGAGCTGTTTTTT. This encodes CASTDARRELFF.

This chain connects TRBV28 to TRBJ1-5, with unresolved D. CDR1 is MDHEN, CDR2 SYDVKM, per germline. V was clipped by 4 bases and J by 7 bases, with 8 bases between them. The CDR3 covers 12 residues. In nucleotides, the CDR3 is TGTGCCAGCAGTTCCGGACTCCAGCCCCAGCATTTT. Its translation is CASSSGLQPQHF.

In its sample, this clonotype was seen many times. The chain employs TRBV5-1 and TRBJ2-3, with 10 bases matching TRBD2. Germline V gives CDR1 SGHRS, CDR2 YFSETQ. The CDR3 has 16 amino acids. The ends lost 3 bases at V and 0 bases at J; junction bases unmatched: 4. The chain's CDR3 is CASSSGLAPSTDTQYF. CDR3 nucleotides: TGCGCCAGCAGCTCGGGACTAGCGCCTAGCACAGATACGCAGTATTTT. Complete variable domain (other parts from reference TRBV5-1 and TRBJ2-3): KAGVTQTPRYLIKTRGQQVTLSCSPISGHRSVSWYQQTPGQGLQFLFEYFSETQRNKGNFPGRFSGRQFSNSRSEMNVSTLELGDSALYLCASSSGLAPSTDTQYFGPGTRLTVL.